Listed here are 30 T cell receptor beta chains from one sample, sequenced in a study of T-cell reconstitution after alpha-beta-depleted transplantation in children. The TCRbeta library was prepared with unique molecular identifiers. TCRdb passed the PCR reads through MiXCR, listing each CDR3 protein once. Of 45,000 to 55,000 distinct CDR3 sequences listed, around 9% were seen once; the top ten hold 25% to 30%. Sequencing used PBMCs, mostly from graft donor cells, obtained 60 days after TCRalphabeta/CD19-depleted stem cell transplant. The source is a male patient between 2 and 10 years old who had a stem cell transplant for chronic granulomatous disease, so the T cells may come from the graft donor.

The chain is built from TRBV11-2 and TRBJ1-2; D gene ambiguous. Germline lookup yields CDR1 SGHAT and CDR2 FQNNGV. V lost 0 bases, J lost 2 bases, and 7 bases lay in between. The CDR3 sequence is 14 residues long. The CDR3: CASSLDRLNYGYTF. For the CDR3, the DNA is TGTGCCAGCAGCTTAGACAGGCTAAACTATGGCTACACCTTC.

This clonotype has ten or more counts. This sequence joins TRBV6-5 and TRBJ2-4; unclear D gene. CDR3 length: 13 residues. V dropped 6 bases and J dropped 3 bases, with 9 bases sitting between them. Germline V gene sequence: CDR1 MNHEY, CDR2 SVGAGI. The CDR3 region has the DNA TGTGCCAGCAGCTTCAGCCACAAAAACATTCAGTACTTC. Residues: CASSFSHKNIQYF.

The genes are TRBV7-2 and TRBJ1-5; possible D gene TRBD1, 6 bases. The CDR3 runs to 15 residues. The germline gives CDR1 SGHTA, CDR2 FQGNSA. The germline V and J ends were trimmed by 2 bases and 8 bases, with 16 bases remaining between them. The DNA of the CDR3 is TGTGCCAGCAGCTTATCGGAAGGGGGAGGGAAGCCCCAGCATTTT. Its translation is CASSLSEGGGKPQHF.

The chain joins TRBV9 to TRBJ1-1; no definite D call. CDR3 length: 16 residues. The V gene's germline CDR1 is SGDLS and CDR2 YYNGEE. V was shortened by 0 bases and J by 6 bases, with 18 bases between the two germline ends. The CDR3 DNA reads TGTGCCAGCAGCGTAGCCCACCGACGCGTGGATCCTGAAGCTTTCTTT. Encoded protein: CASSVAHRRVDPEAFF.

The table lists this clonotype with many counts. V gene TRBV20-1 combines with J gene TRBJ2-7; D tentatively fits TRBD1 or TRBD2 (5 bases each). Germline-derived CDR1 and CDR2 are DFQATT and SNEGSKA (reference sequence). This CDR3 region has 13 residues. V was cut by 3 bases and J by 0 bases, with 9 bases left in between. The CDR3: CSASRDGSYEQYF. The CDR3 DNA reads TGCAGTGCTAGCCGGGACGGCTCCTACGAGCAGTACTTC.

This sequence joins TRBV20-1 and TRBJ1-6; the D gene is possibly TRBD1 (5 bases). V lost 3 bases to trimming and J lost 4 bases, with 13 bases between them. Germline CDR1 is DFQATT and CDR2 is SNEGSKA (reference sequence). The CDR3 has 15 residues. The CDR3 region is CSASSAREYNSPLHF. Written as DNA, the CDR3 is TGCAGTGCTAGTTCGGCCAGGGAATATAATTCACCCCTCCACTTT.

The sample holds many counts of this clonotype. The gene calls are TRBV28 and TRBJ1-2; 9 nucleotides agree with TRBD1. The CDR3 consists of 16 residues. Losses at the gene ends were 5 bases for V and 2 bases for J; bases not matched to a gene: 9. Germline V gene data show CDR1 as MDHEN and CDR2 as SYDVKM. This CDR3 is CASSQRDRVVNYGYTF. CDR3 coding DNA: TGTGCCAGCAGTCAAAGGGACAGGGTCGTGAACTATGGCTACACCTTC.

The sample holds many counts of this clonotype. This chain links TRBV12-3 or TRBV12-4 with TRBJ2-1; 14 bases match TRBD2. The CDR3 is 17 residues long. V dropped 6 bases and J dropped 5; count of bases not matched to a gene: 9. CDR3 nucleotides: TGTGCCAGCAGCTACGGGACTAGCGGGAGCGCCAACAATGAGCAGTTCTTC. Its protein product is CASSYGTSGSANNEQFF.

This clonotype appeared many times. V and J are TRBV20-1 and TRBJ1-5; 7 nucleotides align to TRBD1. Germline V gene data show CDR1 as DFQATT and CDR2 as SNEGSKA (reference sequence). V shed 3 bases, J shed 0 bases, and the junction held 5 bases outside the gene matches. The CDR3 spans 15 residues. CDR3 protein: CSASAGQDSNQPQHF. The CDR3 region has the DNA TGCAGTGCTAGTGCCGGACAGGATAGCAATCAGCCCCAGCATTTT.

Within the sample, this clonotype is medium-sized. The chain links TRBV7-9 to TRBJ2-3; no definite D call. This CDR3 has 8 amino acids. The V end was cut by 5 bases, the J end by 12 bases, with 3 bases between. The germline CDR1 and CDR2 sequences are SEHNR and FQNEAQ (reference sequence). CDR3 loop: CASSRQYF. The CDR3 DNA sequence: TGTGCCAGCAGCCGACAGTATTTT.

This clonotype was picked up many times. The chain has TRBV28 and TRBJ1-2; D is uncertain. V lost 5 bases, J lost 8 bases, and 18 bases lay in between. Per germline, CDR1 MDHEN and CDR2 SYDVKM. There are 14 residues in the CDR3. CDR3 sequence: CASSKTPFGEGYTF. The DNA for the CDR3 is TGTGCCAGCAGTAAGACTCCTTTTGGGGAGGGCTACACCTTC.

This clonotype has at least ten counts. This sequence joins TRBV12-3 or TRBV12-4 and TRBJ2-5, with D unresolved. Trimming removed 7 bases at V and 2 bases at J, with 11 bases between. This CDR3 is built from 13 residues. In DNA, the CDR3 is TGTGCCAGCAAGACTTCGGCTCAAGAGACCCAGTACTTC. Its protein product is CASKTSAQETQYF.

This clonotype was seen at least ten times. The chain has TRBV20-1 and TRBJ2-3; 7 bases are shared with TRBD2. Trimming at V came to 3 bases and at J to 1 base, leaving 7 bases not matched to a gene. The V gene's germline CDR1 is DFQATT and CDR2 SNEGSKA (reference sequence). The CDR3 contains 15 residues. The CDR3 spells CSARVGAGGTDTQYF. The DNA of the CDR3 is TGCAGTGCTAGGGTCGGGGCGGGAGGCACAGATACGCAGTATTTT.

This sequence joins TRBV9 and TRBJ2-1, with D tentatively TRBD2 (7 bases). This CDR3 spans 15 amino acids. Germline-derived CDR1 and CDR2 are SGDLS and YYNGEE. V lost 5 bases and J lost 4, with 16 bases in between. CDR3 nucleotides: TGTGCCAGCAGTGAGAGGGGGGAGGGGTACAATGAGCAGTTCTTC. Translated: CASSERGEGYNEQFF.

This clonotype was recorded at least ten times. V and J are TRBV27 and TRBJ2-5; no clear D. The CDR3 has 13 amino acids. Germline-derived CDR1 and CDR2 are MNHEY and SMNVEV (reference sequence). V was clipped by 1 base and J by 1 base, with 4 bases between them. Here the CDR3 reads CASSLFIQETQYF. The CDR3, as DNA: TGTGCCAGCAGTTTATTTATCCAAGAGACCCAGTACTTC.

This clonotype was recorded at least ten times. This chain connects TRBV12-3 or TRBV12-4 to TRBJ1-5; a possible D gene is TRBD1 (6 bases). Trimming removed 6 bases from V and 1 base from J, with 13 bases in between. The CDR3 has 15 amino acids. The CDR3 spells CASRYRDTSNQPQHF. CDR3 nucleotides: TGTGCCAGCAGATACCGGGACACGAGCAATCAGCCCCAGCATTTT.

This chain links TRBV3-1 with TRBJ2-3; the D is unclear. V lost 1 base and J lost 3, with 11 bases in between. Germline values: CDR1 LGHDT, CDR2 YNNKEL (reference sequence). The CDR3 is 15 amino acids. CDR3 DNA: TGTGCCAGCAGCCAAGCGGTTAGAGTGACAGATACGCAGTATTTT. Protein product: CASSQAVRVTDTQYF.

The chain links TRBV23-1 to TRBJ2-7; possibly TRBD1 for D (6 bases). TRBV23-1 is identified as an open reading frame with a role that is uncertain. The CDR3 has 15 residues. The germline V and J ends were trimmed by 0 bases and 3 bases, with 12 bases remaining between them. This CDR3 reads CASSQSDRRIYEQYF. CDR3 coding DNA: TGCGCCAGCAGTCAATCCGACAGGAGAATCTACGAGCAGTACTTC.

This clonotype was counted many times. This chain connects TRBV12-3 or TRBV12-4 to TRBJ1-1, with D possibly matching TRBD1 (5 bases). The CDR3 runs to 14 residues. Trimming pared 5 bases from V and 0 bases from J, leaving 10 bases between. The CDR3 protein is CASSPGLLNTEAFF. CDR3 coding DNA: TGTGCCAGCAGTCCGGGACTCCTGAACACTGAAGCTTTCTTT.

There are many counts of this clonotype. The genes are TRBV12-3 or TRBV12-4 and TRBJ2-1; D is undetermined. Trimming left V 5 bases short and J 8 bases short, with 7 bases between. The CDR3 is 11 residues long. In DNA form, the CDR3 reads TGTGCCAGCAGTATAGTAGATGAGCAGTTCTTC. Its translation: CASSIVDEQFF.

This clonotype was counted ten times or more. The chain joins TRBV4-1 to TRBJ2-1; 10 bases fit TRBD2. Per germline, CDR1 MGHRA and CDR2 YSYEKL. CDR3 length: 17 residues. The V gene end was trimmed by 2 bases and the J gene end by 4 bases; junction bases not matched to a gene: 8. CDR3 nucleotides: TGCGCCAGCAGCCAATATCCAAGCGGGAGGGGGTACAATGAGCAGTTCTTC. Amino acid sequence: CASSQYPSGRGYNEQFF.

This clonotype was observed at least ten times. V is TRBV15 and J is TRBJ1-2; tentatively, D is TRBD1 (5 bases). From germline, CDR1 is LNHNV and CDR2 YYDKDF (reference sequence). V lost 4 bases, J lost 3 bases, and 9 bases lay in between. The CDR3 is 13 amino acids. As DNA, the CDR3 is TGTGCCACCAGCATCGGACAAGACTATGGCTACACCTTC. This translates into CATSIGQDYGYTF.

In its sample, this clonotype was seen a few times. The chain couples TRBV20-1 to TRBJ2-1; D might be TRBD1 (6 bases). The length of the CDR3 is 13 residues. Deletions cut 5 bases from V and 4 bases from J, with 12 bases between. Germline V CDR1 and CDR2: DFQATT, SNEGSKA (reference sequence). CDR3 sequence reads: CSALIGGYNEQFF. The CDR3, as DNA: TGCAGTGCTTTGATAGGGGGTTACAATGAGCAGTTCTTC.

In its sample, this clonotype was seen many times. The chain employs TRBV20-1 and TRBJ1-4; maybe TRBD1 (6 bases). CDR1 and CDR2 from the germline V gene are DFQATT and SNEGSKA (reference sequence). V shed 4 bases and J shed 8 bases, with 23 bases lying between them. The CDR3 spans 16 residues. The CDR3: CSAKSYDDRRREKLFF. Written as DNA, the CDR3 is TGCAGTGCTAAGTCATATGACGACAGGCGTCGCGAAAAACTGTTTTTT.

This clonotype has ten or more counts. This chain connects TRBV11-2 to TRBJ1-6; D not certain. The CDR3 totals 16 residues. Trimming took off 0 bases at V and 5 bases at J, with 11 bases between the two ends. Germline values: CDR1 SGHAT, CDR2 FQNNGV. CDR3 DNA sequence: TGTGCCAGCAGCTTAGACGCCGACTATAATAATTCACCCCTCCACTTT. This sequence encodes CASSLDADYNNSPLHF.

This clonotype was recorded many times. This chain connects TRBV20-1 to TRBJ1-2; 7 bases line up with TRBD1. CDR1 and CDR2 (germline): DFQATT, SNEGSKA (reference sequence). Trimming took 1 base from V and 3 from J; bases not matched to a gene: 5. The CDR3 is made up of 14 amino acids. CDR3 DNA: TGCAGTGCTAGAGTAGGCGGACAGGACTATGGCTACACCTTC. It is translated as CSARVGGQDYGYTF.

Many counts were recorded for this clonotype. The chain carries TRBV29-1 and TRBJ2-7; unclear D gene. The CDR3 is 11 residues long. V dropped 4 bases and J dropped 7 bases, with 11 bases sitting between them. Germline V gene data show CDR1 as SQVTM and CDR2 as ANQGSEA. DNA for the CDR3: TGCAGCGTTGGTCTAGGGCGGGAGCAGTACTTC. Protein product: CSVGLGREQYF.

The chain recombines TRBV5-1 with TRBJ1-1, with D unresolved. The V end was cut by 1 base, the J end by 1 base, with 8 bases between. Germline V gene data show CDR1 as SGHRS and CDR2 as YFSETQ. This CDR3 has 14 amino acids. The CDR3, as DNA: TGCGCCAGCAGCTTGACGGAACCGAACACTGAAGCTTTCTTT. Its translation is CASSLTEPNTEAFF.

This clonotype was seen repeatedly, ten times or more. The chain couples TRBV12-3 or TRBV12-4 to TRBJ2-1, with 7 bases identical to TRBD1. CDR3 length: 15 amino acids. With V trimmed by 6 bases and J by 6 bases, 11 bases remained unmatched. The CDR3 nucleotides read TGTGCCAGCAGGGGACAGCTTCAAGGGGGCAATGAGCAGTTCTTC. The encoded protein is CASRGQLQGGNEQFF.

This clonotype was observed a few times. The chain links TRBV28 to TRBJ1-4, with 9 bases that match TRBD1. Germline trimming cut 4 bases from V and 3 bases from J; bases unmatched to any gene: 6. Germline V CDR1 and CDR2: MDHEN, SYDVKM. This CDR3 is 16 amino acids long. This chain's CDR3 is CASSSHRGQANEKLFF. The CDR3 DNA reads TGTGCCAGCAGTTCGCACAGGGGGCAAGCTAATGAAAAACTGTTTTTT.